This T cell receptor beta chain emerged from a study of shared clonotypes between healthy human individuals. Naive CD45RA+ and memory CD45RA-negative subsets were split from CD4+ cells. V was pared by 6 bases and J by 0 bases, with 5 bases of the junction left unmatched. In germline, CDR1 is MDHEN, CDR2 SYDVKM. The CDR3 extends over 15 amino acids. Researchers divided each subset's genomic DNA evenly across several immunoSEQ plates. The method was immunoSEQ multiplex PCR; TCRdb's version includes in-frame clones alone and lacks a portion of them. The data contain more than 2,000,000 clones, 90% to 95% of them singletons. Concerning this clone: This same CDR3 is encoded by further DNA sequences in the sample.

V usage is TRBV28 and J usage is TRBJ2-1; TRBD2 matches at 7 bases. Specimen: naive CD4+ T cells from PBMCs. Subset meaning: CD45RA+ positively selected. The receptor comes from a man between 18 and 29 years old in good health. Some clones in this sample may be carry-over from other donors' samples. In DNA form, the CDR3 reads TGTGCCAGCAGCCCGGGCGGGAGCTCCTACAATGAGCAGTTCTTC. It encodes CASSPGGSSYNEQFF.